Listed below are T cell receptor beta chains from one sample, sequenced in a study of identical twins. TCRdb reanalysed the 5' RACE reads using MiXCR and keeps one entry per CDR3 protein. The sample contains fewer than 800,000 distinct CDR3 sequences, about 7.6% of which appear only once. In addition, the sample was reused for a study of yellow fever vaccine responses in identical twins.

The material sequenced was PBMCs. The source of these receptors is a woman between 18 and 30 years old in good health. CDR3s leave out the opening cysteine and the closing phenylalanine or tryptophan. Fields, in order: J gene, V gene, D gene, CDR3 protein. D genes are given only for firm matches.

j_call: TRBJ2-5
v_call: TRBV7-8
d_call: .
cdr3_aa: ASSLGALGGQFQETQY

j_call: TRBJ2-3
v_call: TRBV29-1
d_call: TRBD1
cdr3_aa: SVSSWDRAPDTQY

j_call: TRBJ2-1
v_call: TRBV5-1
d_call: .
cdr3_aa: ASSLVTGSGNEQF

j_call: TRBJ2-7
v_call: TRBV5-5
d_call: .
cdr3_aa: ASSLMLASYEQY

j_call: TRBJ2-1
v_call: TRBV12-3/TRBV12-4
d_call: .
cdr3_aa: ASSLPWGDEQF

j_call: TRBJ1-4
v_call: TRBV12-3/TRBV12-4
d_call: .
cdr3_aa: ASSSKSTNEKLF

j_call: TRBJ1-4
v_call: TRBV6-1
d_call: .
cdr3_aa: ASSPLPETAATNEKLF

j_call: TRBJ2-1
v_call: TRBV10-3
d_call: .
cdr3_aa: AINSPLASYNEQF

j_call: TRBJ2-2
v_call: TRBV7-6
d_call: .
cdr3_aa: ASSLGGHNRELF

j_call: TRBJ2-7
v_call: TRBV6-5
d_call: .
cdr3_aa: ASSNSYEQY

j_call: TRBJ2-6
v_call: TRBV20-1
d_call: TRBD1
cdr3_aa: SARGTGFEAGANVLT

j_call: TRBJ1-1
v_call: TRBV14
d_call: .
cdr3_aa: ASSRSGLFAEAF

j_call: TRBJ1-5
v_call: TRBV2
d_call: .
cdr3_aa: ASSSWQGRNQPQH

j_call: TRBJ2-3
v_call: TRBV10-3
d_call: TRBD1
cdr3_aa: AISEFGTGGYRAGADTQY

j_call: TRBJ2-6
v_call: TRBV7-3
d_call: TRBD1
cdr3_aa: ASSIGQVPSGANVLT

j_call: TRBJ2-3
v_call: TRBV24-1
d_call: TRBD2
cdr3_aa: ATSEPGLAVGTQY

j_call: TRBJ1-6
v_call: TRBV7-8
d_call: .
cdr3_aa: ASKSSYNSPLH

j_call: TRBJ2-1
v_call: TRBV6-4
d_call: TRBD2
cdr3_aa: ANALAGVSYNEQF

j_call: TRBJ2-1
v_call: TRBV6-2/TRBV6-3
d_call: TRBD2
cdr3_aa: ASSYPKREVHLSSYNEQF

j_call: TRBJ2-7
v_call: TRBV5-1
d_call: .
cdr3_aa: ASSLGAYEQY

j_call: TRBJ2-2
v_call: TRBV5-1
d_call: TRBD2
cdr3_aa: ASSYRGGGATGELF

j_call: TRBJ2-7
v_call: TRBV5-6
d_call: TRBD2
cdr3_aa: ASRIAGLTYEQY

j_call: TRBJ2-5
v_call: TRBV12-2
d_call: .
cdr3_aa: ASRLAGRGLQETQY

j_call: TRBJ2-7
v_call: TRBV10-3
d_call: .
cdr3_aa: AISELTNEQY

j_call: TRBJ2-7
v_call: TRBV14
d_call: .
cdr3_aa: ASSQTVTSFYEQY

j_call: TRBJ2-7
v_call: TRBV12-3/TRBV12-4
d_call: TRBD2
cdr3_aa: ASSFRRGGYYEQY

j_call: TRBJ2-3
v_call: TRBV12-3/TRBV12-4
d_call: TRBD2
cdr3_aa: ASSRGREDRSTDTQY

j_call: TRBJ1-1
v_call: TRBV20-1
d_call: .
cdr3_aa: SARGGTLGNTEAF

j_call: TRBJ2-1
v_call: TRBV7-9
d_call: .
cdr3_aa: ASSLAQVLVGEQF